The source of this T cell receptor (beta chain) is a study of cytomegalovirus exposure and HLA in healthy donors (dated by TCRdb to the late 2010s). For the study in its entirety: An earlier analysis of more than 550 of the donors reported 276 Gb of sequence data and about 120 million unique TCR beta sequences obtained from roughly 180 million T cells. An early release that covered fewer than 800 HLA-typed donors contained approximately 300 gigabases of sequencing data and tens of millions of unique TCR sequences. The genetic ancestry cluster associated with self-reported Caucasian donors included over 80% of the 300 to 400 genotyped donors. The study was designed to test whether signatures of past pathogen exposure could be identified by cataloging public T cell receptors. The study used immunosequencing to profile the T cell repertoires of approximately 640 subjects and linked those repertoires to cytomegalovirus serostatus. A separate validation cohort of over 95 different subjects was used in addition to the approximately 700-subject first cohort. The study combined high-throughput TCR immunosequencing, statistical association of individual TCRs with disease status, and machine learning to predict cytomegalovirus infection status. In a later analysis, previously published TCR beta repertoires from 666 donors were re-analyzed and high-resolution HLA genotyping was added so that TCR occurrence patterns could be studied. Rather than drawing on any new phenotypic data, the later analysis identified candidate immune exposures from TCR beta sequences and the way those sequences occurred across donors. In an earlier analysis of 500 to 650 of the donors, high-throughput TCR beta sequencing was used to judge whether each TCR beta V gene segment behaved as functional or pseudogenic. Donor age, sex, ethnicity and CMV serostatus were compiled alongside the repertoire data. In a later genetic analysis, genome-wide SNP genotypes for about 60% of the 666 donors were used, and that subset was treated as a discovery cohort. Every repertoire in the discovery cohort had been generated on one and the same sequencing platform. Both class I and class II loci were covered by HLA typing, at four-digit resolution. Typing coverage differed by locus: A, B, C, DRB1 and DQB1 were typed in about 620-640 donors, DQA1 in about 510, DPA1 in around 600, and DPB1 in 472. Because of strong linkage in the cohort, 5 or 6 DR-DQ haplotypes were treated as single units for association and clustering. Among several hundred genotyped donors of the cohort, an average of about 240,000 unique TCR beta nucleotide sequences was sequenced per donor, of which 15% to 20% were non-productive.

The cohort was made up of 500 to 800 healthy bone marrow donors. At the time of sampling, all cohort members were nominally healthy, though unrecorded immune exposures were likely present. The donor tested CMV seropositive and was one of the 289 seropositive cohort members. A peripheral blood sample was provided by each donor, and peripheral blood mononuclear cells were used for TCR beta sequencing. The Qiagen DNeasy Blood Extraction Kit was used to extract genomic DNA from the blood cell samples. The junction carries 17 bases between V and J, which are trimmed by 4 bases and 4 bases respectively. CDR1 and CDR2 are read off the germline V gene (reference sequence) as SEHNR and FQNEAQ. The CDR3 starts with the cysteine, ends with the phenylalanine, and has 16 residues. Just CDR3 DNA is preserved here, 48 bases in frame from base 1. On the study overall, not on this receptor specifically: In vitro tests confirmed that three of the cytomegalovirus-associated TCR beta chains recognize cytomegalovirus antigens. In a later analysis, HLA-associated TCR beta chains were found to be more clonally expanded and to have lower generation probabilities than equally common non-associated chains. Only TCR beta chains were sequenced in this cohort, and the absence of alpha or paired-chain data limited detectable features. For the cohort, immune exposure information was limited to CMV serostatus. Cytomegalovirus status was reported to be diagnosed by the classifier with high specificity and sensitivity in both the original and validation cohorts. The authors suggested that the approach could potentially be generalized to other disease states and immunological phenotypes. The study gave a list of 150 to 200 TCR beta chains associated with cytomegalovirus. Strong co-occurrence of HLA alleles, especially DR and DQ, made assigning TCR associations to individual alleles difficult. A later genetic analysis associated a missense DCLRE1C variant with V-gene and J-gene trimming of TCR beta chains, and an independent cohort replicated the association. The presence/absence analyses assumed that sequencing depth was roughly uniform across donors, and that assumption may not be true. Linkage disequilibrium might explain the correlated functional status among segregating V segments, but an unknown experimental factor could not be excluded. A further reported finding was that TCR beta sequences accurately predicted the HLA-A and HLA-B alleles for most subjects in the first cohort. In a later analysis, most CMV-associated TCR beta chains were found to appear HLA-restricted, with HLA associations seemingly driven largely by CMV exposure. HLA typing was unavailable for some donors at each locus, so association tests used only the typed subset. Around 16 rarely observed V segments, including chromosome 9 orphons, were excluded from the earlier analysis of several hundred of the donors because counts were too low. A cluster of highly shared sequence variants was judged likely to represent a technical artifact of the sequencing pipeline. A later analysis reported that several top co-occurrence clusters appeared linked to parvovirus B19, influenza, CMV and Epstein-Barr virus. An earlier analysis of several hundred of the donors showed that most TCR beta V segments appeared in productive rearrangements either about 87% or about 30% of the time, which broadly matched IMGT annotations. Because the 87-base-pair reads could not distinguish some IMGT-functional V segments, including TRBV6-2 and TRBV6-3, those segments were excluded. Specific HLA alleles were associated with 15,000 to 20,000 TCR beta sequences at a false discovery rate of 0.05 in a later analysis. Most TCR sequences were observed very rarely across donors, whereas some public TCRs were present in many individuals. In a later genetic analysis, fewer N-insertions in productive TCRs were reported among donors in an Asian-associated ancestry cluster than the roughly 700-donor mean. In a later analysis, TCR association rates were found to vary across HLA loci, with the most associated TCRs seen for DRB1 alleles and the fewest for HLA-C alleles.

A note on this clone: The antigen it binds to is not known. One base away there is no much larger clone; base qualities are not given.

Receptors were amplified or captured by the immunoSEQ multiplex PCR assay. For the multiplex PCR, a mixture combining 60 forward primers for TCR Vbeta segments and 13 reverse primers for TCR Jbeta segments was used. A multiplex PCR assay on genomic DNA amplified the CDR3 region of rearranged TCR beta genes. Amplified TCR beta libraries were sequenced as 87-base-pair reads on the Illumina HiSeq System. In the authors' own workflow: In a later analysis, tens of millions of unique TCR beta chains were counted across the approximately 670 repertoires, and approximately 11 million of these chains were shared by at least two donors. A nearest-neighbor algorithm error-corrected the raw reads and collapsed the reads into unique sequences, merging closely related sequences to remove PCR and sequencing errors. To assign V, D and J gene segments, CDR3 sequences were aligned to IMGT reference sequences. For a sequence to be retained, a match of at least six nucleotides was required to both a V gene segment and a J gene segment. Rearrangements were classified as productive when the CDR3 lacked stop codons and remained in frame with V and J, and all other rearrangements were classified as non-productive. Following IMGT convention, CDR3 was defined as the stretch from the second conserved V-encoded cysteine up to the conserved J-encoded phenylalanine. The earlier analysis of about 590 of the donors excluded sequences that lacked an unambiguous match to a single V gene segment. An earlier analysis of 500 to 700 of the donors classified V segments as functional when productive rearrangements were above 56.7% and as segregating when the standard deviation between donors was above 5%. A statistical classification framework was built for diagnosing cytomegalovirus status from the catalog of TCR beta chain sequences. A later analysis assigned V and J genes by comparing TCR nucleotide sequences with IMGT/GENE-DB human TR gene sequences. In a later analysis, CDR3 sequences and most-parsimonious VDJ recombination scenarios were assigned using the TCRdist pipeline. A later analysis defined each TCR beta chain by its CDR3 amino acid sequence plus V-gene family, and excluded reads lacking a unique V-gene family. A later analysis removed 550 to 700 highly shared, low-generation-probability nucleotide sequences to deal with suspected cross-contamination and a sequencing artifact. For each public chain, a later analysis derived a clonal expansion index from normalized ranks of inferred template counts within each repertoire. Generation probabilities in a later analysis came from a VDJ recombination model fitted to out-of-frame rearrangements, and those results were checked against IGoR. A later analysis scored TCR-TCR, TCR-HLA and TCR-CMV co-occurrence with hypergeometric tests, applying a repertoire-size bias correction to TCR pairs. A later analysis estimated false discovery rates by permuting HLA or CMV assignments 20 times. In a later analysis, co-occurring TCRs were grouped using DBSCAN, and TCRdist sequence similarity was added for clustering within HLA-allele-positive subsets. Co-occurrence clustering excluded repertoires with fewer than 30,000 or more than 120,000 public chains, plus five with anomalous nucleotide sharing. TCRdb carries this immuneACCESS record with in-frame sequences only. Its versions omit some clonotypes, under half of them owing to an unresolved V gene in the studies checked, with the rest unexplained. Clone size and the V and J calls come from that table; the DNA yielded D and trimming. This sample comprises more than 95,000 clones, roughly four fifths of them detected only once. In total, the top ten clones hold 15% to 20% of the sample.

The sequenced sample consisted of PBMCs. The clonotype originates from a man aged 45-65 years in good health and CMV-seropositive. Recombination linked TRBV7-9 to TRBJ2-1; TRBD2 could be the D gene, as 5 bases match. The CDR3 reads CASSWSLPGSYNEQFF. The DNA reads TGTGCCAGCAGCTGGTCCTTACCGGGATCGTACAATGAGCAGTTCTTC.